The source of this T cell receptor (beta chain) is a study of cytomegalovirus exposure and HLA in healthy donors. Study-level background: Clustering assigned 81% of the approximately 430 genotyped donors to the Caucasian-associated ancestry cluster. Study-wide findings and caveats: Indistinguishable V segments such as TRBV6-2 and TRBV6-3 were excluded. CMV serostatus was the only recorded immune exposure for donors.

With 60 Vbeta and 13 Jbeta primers, the PCR was carried out. Libraries were prepared by immunoSEQ multiplex PCR; TCRdb keeps only in-frame clonotypes and omits some of them. The sample shows about 120,000 clones, about 76% of them seen only once. CDR1 SGHRS and CDR2 YFSETQ come from the germline V gene. This CDR3 spans 15 amino acids. The V gene lost 4 bases and the J gene lost 1 base, with 15 bases spanning the gap. Notes on this clone: No antigen is known for it.

This receptor was taken from a woman aged 40 to 55 in good health and CMV-seronegative. The chain carries TRBV5-1 and TRBJ2-7, with a tentative D call TRBD2 (6 bases). The sample was PBMCs. The CDR3 sequence is CASSPIGRRSYEQYF. The CDR3 DNA follows: TGCGCCAGCAGCCCAATAGGGAGGAGGTCCTACGAGCAGTACTTC. Together with reference TRBV5-1 and TRBJ2-7, the CDR3 gives the full variable domain: KAGVTQTPRYLIKTRGQQVTLSCSPISGHRSVSWYQQTPGQGLQFLFEYFSETQRNKGNFPGRFSGRQFSNSRSEMNVSTLELGDSALYLCASSPIGRRSYEQYFGPGTRLTVT.